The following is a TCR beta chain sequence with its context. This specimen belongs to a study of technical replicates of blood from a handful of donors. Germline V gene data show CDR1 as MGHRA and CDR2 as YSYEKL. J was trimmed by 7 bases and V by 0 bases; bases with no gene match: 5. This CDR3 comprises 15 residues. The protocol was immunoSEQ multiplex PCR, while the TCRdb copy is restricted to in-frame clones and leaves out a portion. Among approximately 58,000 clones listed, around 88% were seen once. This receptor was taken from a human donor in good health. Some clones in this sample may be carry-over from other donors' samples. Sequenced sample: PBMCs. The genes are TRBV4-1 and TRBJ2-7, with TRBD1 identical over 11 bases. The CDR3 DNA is TGCGCCAGCAGCCAAGAAGGACAGGGGGCAGGGGAGCAGTACTTC. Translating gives CASSQEGQGAGEQYF.